These T cell receptor beta chains were read from a single sample in a study of CD8 T cells in ankylosing spondylitis. MiXCR was run by TCRdb on the 5' RACE reads, yielding one entry per CDR3 protein. The table lists about 270,000 distinct CDR3 sequences, 32% of them singletons, with about 4% in the top ten. The sample consisted of blood, either unsorted or a sorted T cell fraction (not recorded which). The receptors here all came from a male donor with ankylosing spondylitis or in good health (not recorded which). Each CDR3 is given with its conserved first and last residue. A D gene is named only where the DNA matches it firmly. Clone size is stated in some rows and not others, as once, few, many or a class when expanded.

clone size | D gene | J gene | V gene | CDR3 protein | CDR3 DNA
NA | NA | TRBJ1-4 | TRBV7-9 | CASRGGTAATNEKLFF | TGTGCCAGCAGGGGCGGGACGGCCGCAACTAATGAAAAACTGTTTTTT
NA | NA | TRBJ1-2 | TRBV15 | CATSRVEGSYGYTF | TGTGCCACCAGCAGAGTGGAGGGTTCCTATGGCTACACCTTC
NA | NA | TRBJ2-7 | TRBV27 | CASRQTGRNGVQYF | TGTGCCAGCAGACAAACAGGGAGGAATGGGGTGCAGTACTTC
NA | NA | TRBJ2-3 | TRBV3-1 | CASSLRVGGDTQYF | TGTGCCAGCAGCCTAAGGGTGGGGGGAGATACGCAGTATTTT
NA | NA | TRBJ2-7 | TRBV20-1 | CSAGRAYEQYF | TGCAGTGCTGGCAGAGCCTACGAGCAGTACTTC
NA | TRBD1 | TRBJ2-3 | TRBV5-8 | CASSPWGQQSTDTQYF | TGTGCCAGCAGTCCCTGGGGACAGCAAAGCACAGATACGCAGTATTTT
few | NA | TRBJ2-1 | TRBV4-1 | CASSRTRQENNEQFF | TGCGCCAGCAGCCGAACGCGGCAGGAAAACAATGAGCAGTTCTTC
NA | TRBD1 | TRBJ2-2 | TRBV6-5 | CASSYTKGAANTGELFF | TGTGCCAGCAGTTACACCAAGGGGGCCGCTAACACCGGGGAGCTGTTTTTT
NA | TRBD1 | TRBJ2-7 | TRBV5-1 | CASSWTGTTDEQYF | TGCGCCAGCAGCTGGACAGGTACGACGGACGAGCAGTACTTC
NA | TRBD1 | TRBJ1-2 | TRBV28 | CASGTGTATYGYTF | TGTGCCAGCGGTACCGGGACAGCGACCTATGGCTACACCTTC
NA | TRBD1 | TRBJ1-4 | TRBV29-1 | CSVVGTDNEKLFF | TGCAGCGTTGTGGGGACAGATAATGAAAAACTGTTTTTT
NA | TRBD1 | TRBJ1-1 | TRBV7-9 | CASSLNPGQDMNTEAFF | TGTGCCAGCAGCTTAAACCCGGGACAGGACATGAACACTGAAGCTTTCTTT
few | NA | TRBJ1-2 | TRBV6-5 | CASSREGSYTF | TGTGCCAGCAGTCGCGAGGGTAGCTACACCTTC
few | TRBD2 | TRBJ2-7 | TRBV12-3/TRBV12-4 | CASSLGWGGYEQYF | TGTGCCAGCAGTTTAGGCTGGGGAGGGTACGAGCAGTACTTC
few | TRBD1 | TRBJ2-1 | TRBV28 | CASSGQGKQFF | TGTGCCAGCAGTGGACAGGGAAAGCAGTTCTTC
NA | NA | TRBJ1-5 | TRBV20-1 | CSARERYSNQPQHF | TGCAGTGCTAGAGAGCGGTATAGCAATCAGCCCCAGCATTTT
few | NA | TRBJ2-3 | TRBV7-9 | CASSLEVPDTQYF | TGTGCCAGCAGCTTAGAGGTGCCAGATACGCAGTATTTT
few | NA | TRBJ2-1 | TRBV10-3 | CAIRGSESALGSEQFF | TGTGCCATCAGGGGTTCCGAGTCAGCCCTAGGGTCTGAGCAGTTCTTC
NA | NA | TRBJ1-5 | TRBV21-1 | CASSTRDRTYFVPQHF | TGTGCCAGCAGCACAAGGGACAGGACCTATTTCGTGCCCCAGCATTTT
NA | TRBD1 | TRBJ2-7 | TRBV20-1 | CSARDWDRGAGEQYF | TGCAGTGCTAGAGATTGGGACAGGGGGGCAGGCGAGCAGTACTTC
many | NA | TRBJ1-2 | TRBV20-1 | CSAGGTGNYGYTF | TGCAGTGCTGGAGGGACGGGAAACTATGGCTACACCTTC
NA | NA | TRBJ2-3 | TRBV7-7 | CASSSSIADTQYF | TGTGCTAGCAGCTCATCGATAGCAGATACGCAGTATTTT
few | NA | TRBJ1-5 | TRBV20-1 | CSAYTGFNSNQPQHF | TGCAGTGCTTATACAGGGTTCAATAGCAATCAGCCCCAGCATTTT
few | TRBD2 | TRBJ2-2 | TRBV15 | CATSRPTGGLNTGELFF | TGTGCCACCAGCAGGCCAACGGGGGGGCTTAACACCGGGGAGCTGTTTTTT
NA | NA | TRBJ1-5 | TRBV10-3 | CAISESVIGNQPQHF | TGTGCCATCAGTGAGTCGGTGATAGGCAATCAGCCCCAGCATTTT
NA | NA | TRBJ2-7 | TRBV12-3/TRBV12-4 | CASSSGGVGYEQYF | TGTGCCAGCAGTTCCGGAGGGGTGGGCTACGAGCAGTACTTC
NA | TRBD2 | TRBJ2-3 | TRBV5-6 | CASRGTSGGTDTQYF | TGTGCCAGCCGCGGGACTAGCGGGGGTACAGATACGCAGTATTTT
NA | NA | TRBJ2-7 | TRBV6-5 | CASSYGGQQEQYF | TGTGCCAGCAGTTACGGGGGTCAACAAGAGCAGTACTTC
NA | TRBD1 | TRBJ2-2 | TRBV10-3 | CAIAGTGDTGELFF | TGTGCCATCGCCGGGACAGGGGACACCGGGGAGCTGTTTTTT
few | TRBD1 | TRBJ2-1 | TRBV20-1 | CSARSPTGEFF | TGCAGTGCTAGGTCTCCAACAGGGGAGTTCTTC
NA | NA | TRBJ2-1 | TRBV7-9 | CASLSTSPIPNDNQFF | TGTGCCAGCCTTTCCACCTCTCCCATCCCAAATGACAACCAGTTCTTC
NA | TRBD2 | TRBJ2-5 | TRBV6-5 | CASSYRRGASTQETQYF | TGTGCCAGCAGTTACCGGCGGGGGGCCAGCACCCAAGAGACCCAGTACTTC
few | TRBD1 | TRBJ1-5 | TRBV5-1 | CASSWVDRGEQPQHF | TGCGCCAGCAGCTGGGTGGACAGGGGGGAACAGCCCCAGCATTTT
few | TRBD1 | TRBJ2-2 | TRBV29-1 | CSVGQGRTTGELFF | TGCAGCGTTGGACAGGGCCGGACCACCGGGGAGCTGTTTTTT
NA | TRBD1 | TRBJ1-5 | TRBV5-1 | CASSIGTGRNQPQHF | TGCGCCAGCAGCATAGGGACAGGGCGCAATCAGCCCCAGCATTTT
NA | TRBD2 | TRBJ2-3 | TRBV6-1 | CASIRSGVSGDTQYF | TGTGCCAGCATCCGTAGCGGGGTCTCGGGGGATACGCAGTATTTT
many | NA | TRBJ1-1 | TRBV29-1 | CSVEDRELGNTEAFF | TGCAGCGTTGAAGACAGAGAGCTGGGGAACACTGAAGCTTTCTTT
NA | NA | TRBJ1-2 | TRBV20-1 | CSARGRGSGYTF | TGCAGTGCTAGAGGGAGGGGAAGTGGCTACACCTTC
NA | TRBD1 | TRBJ1-3 | TRBV12-3/TRBV12-4 | CASSSTGGRGTIYF | TGTGCCAGCAGTTCGACAGGGGGGCGAGGCACCATATATTTT
few | NA | TRBJ2-1 | TRBV28 | CASSFRLRSYNEQFF | TGTGCCAGCAGTTTTCGACTACGCTCCTACAATGAGCAGTTCTTC
once | NA | TRBJ2-1 | TRBV6-1 | CASRKQGVSYNEQFF | TGTGCCAGCAGGAAACAGGGTGTTTCCTACAATGAGCAGTTCTTC
NA | NA | TRBJ1-6 | TRBV6-1 | CASSESPLQTGSNSPLHF | TGTGCCAGCAGTGAATCCCCTCTCCAGACAGGCTCCAATTCACCCCTCCACTTT
NA | TRBD2 | TRBJ2-1 | TRBV12-3/TRBV12-4 | CASAGLAVLNEQFF | TGTGCCAGCGCGGGACTAGCGGTTCTAAATGAGCAGTTCTTC
NA | NA | TRBJ2-7 | TRBV12-3/TRBV12-4 | CASSPGHPQEQYF | TGTGCCAGCAGTCCTGGACATCCCCAAGAGCAGTACTTC
NA | NA | TRBJ2-3 | TRBV7-9 | CASSLSDSPDTQYF | TGTGCCAGCAGCCTGTCGGACAGCCCAGATACGCAGTATTTT
NA | NA | TRBJ2-3 | TRBV7-2 | CASSLRQRGAATQYF | TGTGCCAGCAGCTTACGGCAGCGAGGGGCGGCTACGCAGTATTTT
NA | NA | TRBJ1-4 | TRBV27 | CASSLEGRGEKLFF | TGTGCCAGCAGTTTAGAGGGGAGGGGTGAAAAACTGTTTTTT
NA | NA | TRBJ2-7 | TRBV28 | CASTRQGHDYLGQYF | TGTGCCAGCACCCGGCAGGGACACGACTATCTCGGACAGTACTTC
few | NA | TRBJ2-7 | TRBV4-1 | CASSQELVYEQYF | TGCGCCAGCAGCCAAGAACTAGTCTACGAGCAGTACTTC